Shown below are 23 T cell receptor beta chains from a single sample sequenced in a study of shared clonotypes between healthy human individuals. Sequencing was performed with immunoSEQ multiplex PCR; in TCRdb, only in-frame clones are kept and a portion is missing. The sample includes about 2.3 million clones, roughly 92% seen only once; the top ten take about 0.36%. The sequenced sample was naive CD4+ T cells from PBMCs. This sample's subset: CD45RA+ positively selected. These receptors came from a man aged 18-30 years in good health. Some clones in this sample may be carry-over from other donors' samples.

The chain recombines TRBV30 with TRBJ1-6, with 12 bases identical to TRBD1. This CDR3 is 14 amino acids long. The V gene end was trimmed by 2 bases and the J gene end by 10 bases; junction bases not matched to a gene: 3. The germline V gene encodes CDR1 GTSNPN and CDR2 SVGIG (reference sequence). The CDR3 reads CAWSYGTGGSPLHF. The CDR3, as DNA: TGTGCCTGGAGTTACGGGACAGGGGGCTCACCCCTCCACTTT. Variable domain in full (rest from reference TRBV30 and TRBJ1-6): SQTIHQWPATLVQPVGSPLSLECTVEGTSNPNLYWYRQAAGRGLQLLFYSVGIGQISSEVPQNLSASRPQDRQFILSSKKLLLSDSGFYLCAWSYGTGGSPLHFGNGTRLTVT.

The J gene is TRBJ2-1, the V gene TRBV7-9; a weak D match, TRBD2 (5 bases). With 7 bases removed from V and 5 bases from J, the gap between germline ends came to 15 bases. The CDR3 loop spans 14 amino acids. Germline V lookup: CDR1 SEHNR, CDR2 FQNEAQ (reference sequence). The CDR3: CASTTRSKDNEQFF. CDR3 sequence (DNA): TGTGCCAGCACCACTAGGAGCAAAGACAATGAGCAGTTCTTC.

The chain is built from TRBV6-5 and TRBJ2-1, with 11 positions matching TRBD2. The germline V gene has CDR1 MNHEY and CDR2 SVGAGI. The J segment lost 3 bases and the V segment lost 4 bases, leaving 2 bases of the junction unmatched. The CDR3 spans 15 residues. The CDR3 DNA is TGTGCCAGCAGTTTAGCGGGAGGGAACTACAATGAGCAGTTCTTC. This translates into CASSLAGGNYNEQFF.

This chain connects TRBV7-9 to TRBJ2-5; the D is unclear. Germline CDR1 and CDR2: SEHNR and FQNEAQ (reference sequence). The CDR3 is 14 amino acids. V was clipped by 2 bases and J by 1 base, with 8 bases between them. CDR3 loop: CASSLTQAQETQYF. As DNA, the CDR3 is TGTGCCAGCAGCTTAACCCAGGCCCAAGAGACCCAGTACTTC.

The chain uses TRBV28 and TRBJ1-1; 7 positions match TRBD1. Trimming cost V 5 bases and J 5 bases; bases outside gene matches: 8. The CDR3 loop spans 14 amino acids. From germline, CDR1 is MDHEN and CDR2 SYDVKM. The CDR3 sequence: CASSPGGFITEAFF. CDR3 DNA sequence: TGTGCCAGCAGTCCAGGGGGGTTTATAACTGAAGCTTTCTTT.

The chain carries TRBV28 and TRBJ2-5, with TRBD2 matching 16 bases. The ends lost 4 bases at V and 13 bases at J; junction bases unmatched: 6. The CDR3 loop spans 14 amino acids. CDR1 and CDR2 (germline): MDHEN, SYDVKM. The CDR3 is CASSSGTSGREGYF. Written as DNA, the CDR3 is TGTGCCAGCAGTTCCGGGACTAGCGGGAGGGAGGGGTACTTC. Based on the CDR3 plus reference TRBV28 and TRBJ2-5, the full variable domain is DVKVTQSSRYLVKRTGEKVFLECVQDMDHENMFWYRQDPGLGLRLIYFSYDVKMKEKGDIPEGYSVSREKKERFSLILESASTNQTSMYLCASSSGTSGREGYFGPGTRLLVL.

V is TRBV18 and J is TRBJ2-7, with 9 positions matching TRBD2. Germline trimming cut 2 bases from V and 5 bases from J; bases unmatched to any gene: 7. The germline V gene encodes CDR1 KGHSH and CDR2 LQKENI. CDR3 length: 15 residues. CDR3 residues: CASSPNPSGRNEQYF. CDR3 DNA: TGTGCCAGCTCACCAAACCCCAGCGGGAGGAACGAGCAGTACTTC.

This rearrangement joins TRBV7-3 to TRBJ2-2; 10 nucleotides align to TRBD1. CDR1 is SGHTA, CDR2 FQGTGA, per germline. The ends lost 5 bases at V and 7 bases at J; junction bases unmatched: 7. There are 15 residues in the CDR3. The CDR3 nucleotides read TGTGCCAGCAGCCCCGGACAGGGGGATCACGGGGAGCTGTTTTTT. It yields the protein CASSPGQGDHGELFF.

The chain uses TRBV15 and TRBJ2-5; unclear D gene. V was clipped by 1 base and J by 2 bases, with 8 bases between them. Germline CDR1 LNHNV, CDR2 YYDKDF (reference sequence). The CDR3 totals 14 residues. CDR3 sequence: CATSRGIRQETQYF. The CDR3 DNA is TGTGCCACCAGCAGAGGCATCAGACAAGAGACCCAGTACTTC.

The chain links TRBV27 to TRBJ2-5; the D call may be TRBD1 or TRBD2 (6 bases each). Germline CDR1 reads MNHEY; CDR2 reads SMNVEV (reference sequence). V shed 2 bases and J shed 5 bases, with 18 bases lying between them. This CDR3 region has 16 residues. The CDR3 loop is CASSLLGRGGLETQYF. The DNA of the CDR3 is TGTGCCAGCAGTTTACTCGGCAGGGGAGGATTGGAGACCCAGTACTTC.

This clone is a singleton in its sample. J is TRBJ1-5 and V is TRBV2, with D perhaps matching TRBD1 (5 bases). From germline, CDR1 is SNHLY and CDR2 FYNNEI. This CDR3 has 16 residues. The V gene lost 4 bases and the J gene lost 1 base, with 14 bases spanning the gap. In nucleotides, the CDR3 is TGTGCCAGCAGTGGAACCGGTGGGGGGAGCAATCAGCCCCAGCATTTT. This gives the protein CASSGTGGGSNQPQHF.

The rearrangement joins TRBV25-1 to TRBJ2-3; D remains unclear. V was trimmed by 5 bases and J by 3 bases, leaving 15 bases between them. The germline V gene has CDR1 MGHDK and CDR2 SYGVNS. This CDR3 spans 15 amino acids. This CDR3 is CASSLRRGSTDTQYF. CDR3 sequence (DNA): TGTGCCAGCAGTCTCCGCAGAGGCAGTACAGATACGCAGTATTTT.

The chain carries TRBV28 and TRBJ2-5; D remains unclear. CDR1 and CDR2 from the germline V gene are MDHEN and SYDVKM. The CDR3 length is 12 residues. V gave up 6 bases and J gave up 1 base, with 6 bases separating them. DNA for the CDR3: TGTGCCAGCAGGGCAACCCAAGAGACCCAGTACTTC. Translation: CASRATQETQYF.

The gene calls are TRBV6-6 and TRBJ1-2; possibly TRBD1 for D (6 bases). Germline V lookup: CDR1 MNHNY, CDR2 SVGAGI (reference sequence). This CDR3 comprises 13 residues. Trimming took off 6 bases at V and 5 bases at J, with 13 bases between the two ends. CDR3: CASRTGGDYGYTF. In DNA form, the CDR3 reads TGTGCCAGCAGGACAGGCGGGGATTATGGCTACACCTTC.

Concerning this clone itself: Distinct nucleotide sequences in the sample also encode this CDR3. V is TRBV5-1 and J is TRBJ2-7; weak D call: TRBD1 (5 bases). Germline-derived CDR1 and CDR2 are SGHRS and YFSETQ. This CDR3 spans 15 amino acids. Trimming stripped 0 bases from V and 2 bases from J, with 12 bases between. In nucleotides, the CDR3 is TGCGCCAGCAGCTTGGCCTCAGGGTCAACCTACGAGCAGTACTTC. This encodes CASSLASGSTYEQYF.

A note on this clone: Other DNA sequences in the sample encode the same CDR3. The chain joins TRBV5-1 to TRBJ2-5; 13 nucleotides match TRBD2. The CDR3 loop spans 16 amino acids. Germline assignment: CDR1 SGHRS and CDR2 YFSETQ. The junction had 4 bases not matched to a gene; V was cut back by 0 bases and J by 5 bases. The CDR3 coding sequence is TGCGCCAGCAGCTTGGGGACTAGCGGGAGAGGGGAGACCCAGTACTTC. Translated: CASSLGTSGRGETQYF.

The chain links TRBV30 to TRBJ1-1, with D possibly matching TRBD1 (6 bases). From germline, CDR1 is GTSNPN and CDR2 SVGIG (reference sequence). Trimming took off 8 bases at V and 1 base at J, with 23 bases between the two ends. The CDR3 contains 16 residues. This CDR3 reads CAGTGNRALPNTEAFF. In DNA, the CDR3 is TGTGCCGGCACAGGGAACCGGGCATTACCGAACACTGAAGCTTTCTTT.

The chain combines TRBV7-2 with TRBJ2-2, with 8 bases aligning to TRBD1. Germline CDR1 SGHTA, CDR2 FQGNSA. With V trimmed by 0 bases and J by 6 bases, 3 bases remained unmatched. The CDR3 has 15 amino acids. The CDR3 region has the DNA TGTGCCAGCAGCTTAGCGGCAGGGGGCGCCGGGGAGCTGTTTTTT. Its protein is CASSLAAGGAGELFF.

The genes are TRBV4-1 and TRBJ2-6; D might be TRBD2 (5 bases). CDR1 and CDR2 (germline): MGHRA, YSYEKL. The CDR3 runs 16 residues. The V end lost 1 base, the J end lost 2 bases, and 9 bases lay between the germline ends. The CDR3 DNA sequence: TGCGCCAGCAGCCAAGGTTCCGGGGCTGGGGCCAACGTCCTGACTTTC. This sequence encodes CASSQGSGAGANVLTF.

The gene calls are TRBV5-1 and TRBJ2-1; D is undetermined. Trimming took off 0 bases at V and 1 base at J, with 8 bases between the two ends. The CDR3 contains 15 residues. CDR1 and CDR2 (germline): SGHRS, YFSETQ. CDR3 amino acids: CASSLEVQSYNEQFF. DNA for the CDR3: TGCGCCAGCAGCTTGGAAGTACAGTCCTACAATGAGCAGTTCTTC.

This chain joins TRBV10-2 and TRBJ2-7, with 8 bases fitting TRBD1. The CDR3 totals 14 residues. The V gene end was trimmed by 5 bases and the J gene end by 4 bases; junction bases not matched to a gene: 7. The germline CDR1 and CDR2 sequences are WSHSY and SAAADI. DNA for the CDR3: TGCGCCAGCAGTAGCAGGGGGCTAGGGTACGAGCAGTACTTC. Protein sequence: CASSSRGLGYEQYF.

The chain has TRBV5-1 and TRBJ2-7, with 9 bases that match TRBD1. CDR1 and CDR2 (germline): SGHRS, YFSETQ. V was clipped by 7 bases and J by 3 bases; unmatched bases: 8. The CDR3 is 14 amino acids. CDR3 DNA: TGCGCCAGCGCGTTACAGGGGGCCCTCTACGAGCAGTACTTC. Protein: CASALQGALYEQYF.

This rearrangement joins TRBV4-3 to TRBJ2-7; TRBD1 matches 7 bases. CDR1 LGHNA and CDR2 YSLEER come from the germline V gene. This CDR3 has 15 residues. J gave up 3 bases and V 1 base, and 6 bases lay outside the gene matches. The CDR3 region is CASSQVMGQIYEQYF. Here the CDR3 DNA reads TGCGCCAGCAGCCAAGTTATGGGACAGATCTACGAGCAGTACTTC.